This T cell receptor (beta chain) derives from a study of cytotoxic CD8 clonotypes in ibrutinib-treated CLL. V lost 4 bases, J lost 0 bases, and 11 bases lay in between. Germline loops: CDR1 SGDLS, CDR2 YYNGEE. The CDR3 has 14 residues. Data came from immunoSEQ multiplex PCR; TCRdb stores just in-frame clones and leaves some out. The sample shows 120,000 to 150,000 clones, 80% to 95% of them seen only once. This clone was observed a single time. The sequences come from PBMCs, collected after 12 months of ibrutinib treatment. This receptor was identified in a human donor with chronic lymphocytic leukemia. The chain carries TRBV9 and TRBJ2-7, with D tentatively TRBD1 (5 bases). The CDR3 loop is CASSQGSSSYEQYF. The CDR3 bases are TGTGCCAGCAGCCAGGGATCTAGCTCCTACGAGCAGTACTTC. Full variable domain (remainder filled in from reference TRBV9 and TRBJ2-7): DSGVTQTPKHLITATGQRVTLRCSPRSGDLSVYWYQQSLDQGLQFLIQYYNGEERAKGNILERFSAQQFPDLHSELNLSSLELGDSALYFCASSQGSSSYEQYFGPGTRLTVT.